This TCR beta chain came from a study of shared clonotypes between healthy human individuals. The CDR3 totals 12 residues. With 4 bases removed from V and 7 bases from J, the gap between germline ends came to 7 bases. Germline-derived CDR1 and CDR2 are MGHDK and SYGVNS. Concerning this clone itself: Its antigen is unknown.

Clones were read by immunoSEQ multiplex PCR, and TCRdb kept only the in-frame ones, dropping some. In the table there are about 2.3 million clones, approximately 95% of which are singletons. Partitioning of CD4+ cells yielded a CD45RA+ naive subset and a CD45RA-negative memory subset. The study's findings and limits: Larger estimated richness was generally seen in naive subsets than in memory subsets.

The receptor was derived from a young man in good health. Some clones in this sample may be carry-over from other donors' samples. The sequenced sample was naive CD4+ T cells from PBMCs. Stated subset: CD45RA+ positively selected. This chain uses TRBV25-1 with TRBJ1-4, with a possible D match to TRBD1 (5 bases). CDR3 DNA sequence: TGTGCCAGCAGTGGGGGGGGTGAAAAACTGTTTTTT. Translation gives CASSGGGEKLFF.